In this sample, the clone carrying this T cell receptor (beta chain) turned up once. V lost 0 bases, J lost 9 bases, and 12 bases lay in between. This CDR3 contains 13 residues. CDR1 is GTSNPN and CDR2 is SVGIG in the germline V gene (reference sequence). Some clones are missing from TCRdb's copy, which holds only in-frame ones; the method was immunoSEQ multiplex PCR. Among more than 350,000 clones listed, 80% to 90% were seen once. This record comes from a study of blood T cell repertoires in COVID-19. Study context: Researchers got acute and convalescent COVID-19 samples from the United States, Italy and Spain. Sample material is recorded as cDNA or gDNA derived from T cells, B-cell-depleted T cells, or PBMCs.

Which cohort a participant joined came from the clinical history participants gave. Recovery among Cohort 3 donors was established by two negative PCRs, clearance, or symptom resolution. The TCR sequence derives from a woman in her 50s who had recovered from COVID-19. Sequenced input: PBMCs or T cells enriched from blood (not recorded which). The genes are TRBV30 and TRBJ1-5, with a tentative D call TRBD1 (5 bases). In nucleotides, the CDR3 is TGTGCCTGGAGTGTACAACAGGAGGGGCCCCAGCATTTT. Its protein is CAWSVQQEGPQHF. Looking up the rest from reference TRBV30 and TRBJ1-5 gives the full variable domain: SQTIHQWPATLVQPVGSPLSLECTVEGTSNPNLYWYRQAAGRGLQLLFYSVGIGQISSEVPQNLSASRPQDRQFILSSKKLLLSDSGFYLCAWSVQQEGPQHFGDGTRLSIL.